These T cell receptor beta chains were read from a single sample in a study of CD8 T cells in ankylosing spondylitis. MiXCR, applied by TCRdb to the 5' RACE reads, yields one record per CDR3 protein. Here the sample spans about 480,000 distinct CDR3 sequences, over 15% being singletons. The material sequenced was blood, either unsorted or a sorted T cell fraction (not recorded which). The receptors come from a male donor with ankylosing spondylitis. CDR3s include the opening cysteine and the closing phenylalanine or tryptophan. A D gene is named only where the DNA matches it firmly. Clone size is shown for a subset of rows, as once, few, many or a class of expanded clone.

>many|TRBV6-2/TRBV6-3|TRBD2|TRBJ2-1
TGTGCCAGCACCAAGACTCTAGCGGGATCCTACAATGAGCAGTTCTTC
CASTKTLAGSYNEQFF
>-|TRBV2|-|TRBJ1-1
TGTGCCAGCAGTCGAAACAGGGCAGGCACTGAAGCTTTCTTT
CASSRNRAGTEAFF
>-|TRBV5-1|-|TRBJ2-7
TGCGCCAGCAGCTTACCGGGACACAACTACGAGCAGTACTTC
CASSLPGHNYEQYF
>-|TRBV6-1|-|TRBJ2-2
TGTGCCAGCAGGGGGACGGGGGCCTCGAACACCGGGGAGCTGTTTTTT
CASRGTGASNTGELFF
>few|TRBV24-1|-|TRBJ1-4
TGTGCCACCAGTGATCCTACAACTAATGAAAAACTGTTTTTT
CATSDPTTNEKLFF
>few|TRBV29-1|TRBD1|TRBJ1-1
TGCAGCGTTGGAGGGACAGTAAACACTGAAGCTTTCTTT
CSVGGTVNTEAFF
>many|TRBV12-3/TRBV12-4|TRBD2|TRBJ2-1
TGTGCCAGCAGTTTAGGGAAAGCGGGGCGTTACAATGAGCAGTTCTTC
CASSLGKAGRYNEQFF
>-|TRBV4-2|TRBD2|TRBJ2-1
TGTGCCAGCAGCCAAGATACCCCTAGCGGGAGGTTCAATGAGCAGTTCTTC
CASSQDTPSGRFNEQFF
>few|TRBV29-1|-|TRBJ2-3
TGCAGCGTTGAAGGGAGGGCCCTAGCAGATACGCAGTATTTT
CSVEGRALADTQYF
>-|TRBV5-1|-|TRBJ2-5
TGCGCCAGCAGCTTGGTCCGGGAAGGGGAGACCCAGTACTTC
CASSLVREGETQYF
>many|TRBV7-9|TRBD2|TRBJ2-7
TGTGCCAGCAGCTGGGAGGGAGGCTACGAGCAGTACTTC
CASSWEGGYEQYF
>-|TRBV5-6|TRBD1|TRBJ1-1
TGTGCCAGCAGCCGGACAGGGTTCATGAACACTGAAGCTTTCTTT
CASSRTGFMNTEAFF
>-|TRBV18|-|TRBJ2-7
TGTGCCAGCTCACAGAAAGGCGACGAGCAGTACTTC
CASSQKGDEQYF
>-|TRBV6-5|-|TRBJ1-1
TGTGCCAGCAGATCTCTCGAGGGGGGTTCGACTGAAGCTTTCTTT
CASRSLEGGSTEAFF
>-|TRBV5-1|-|TRBJ1-2
TGCGCCAGCAGGACGGTCGGGGCGGGGTCCAACTATGGCTACACCTTC
CASRTVGAGSNYGYTF
>-|TRBV10-3|-|TRBJ2-3
TGTGCCATCAAAGGGCACTCCGGAGGGGCCTTCACAGATACGCAGTATTTT
CAIKGHSGGAFTDTQYF
>few|TRBV7-2|-|TRBJ1-2
TGTGCCAGCAGCGCCAGGCCGAGCAAAAACTATGGCTACACCTTC
CASSARPSKNYGYTF
>-|TRBV5-1|TRBD1|TRBJ1-1
TGCGCCAGCAGCTGCGGGGACAGGGTGAACACTGAAGCTTTCTTT
CASSCGDRVNTEAFF
>few|TRBV28|TRBD1|TRBJ1-4
TGTGCCAGCAAAACAGAGACAGGGGGCGGAAAACTGTTTTTT
CASKTETGGGKLFF
>-|TRBV5-1|-|TRBJ1-1
TGCGCCAGCAGCTTGGCCTACGGGAACACTGAAGCTTTCTTT
CASSLAYGNTEAFF
>few|TRBV20-1|-|TRBJ2-7
TGCAGTGCCAGAAACACCCGCGGGGTTTACGAGCAGTACTTC
CSARNTRGVYEQYF
>-|TRBV19|TRBD2|TRBJ2-1
TGTGCCAGTAGTATGTTAAGGACTAGCGGGATAGATGAGCAGTTCTTC
CASSMLRTSGIDEQFF
>-|TRBV20-1|-|TRBJ2-4
TGCAGTCATATCGACGTCCCGGTTCTAGCCAAAAACATTCAGTACTTC
CSHIDVPVLAKNIQYF
>few|TRBV7-2|-|TRBJ2-7
TGTGCCAGCAGCTTAGGGGGCCGGACCCTCTACGAGCAGTACTTC
CASSLGGRTLYEQYF
>-|TRBV20-1|TRBD2|TRBJ2-2
TGCAGTGCGAACCTAGCGGGTGCGGGAACCGGGGAGCTGTTTTTT
CSANLAGAGTGELFF
>few|TRBV7-8|-|TRBJ2-7
TGTGCCAGCAGCCCAACCCTCGTGGACTACGAGCAGTACTTC
CASSPTLVDYEQYF
>few|TRBV12-3/TRBV12-4|TRBD1|TRBJ1-2
TGTGCCAGCACCTACAGGGGGCTATATGGCTACACCTTC
CASTYRGLYGYTF
>-|TRBV27|-|TRBJ2-7
TGTGCCAGCAGTTGGCGCGGCGACCCCTACGAGCAGTACTTC
CASSWRGDPYEQYF
>many|TRBV5-1|-|TRBJ1-1
TGCGCCAGCCGAGGATATGACCAATCGAACACTGAAGCTTTCTTT
CASRGYDQSNTEAFF
>many|TRBV12-3/TRBV12-4|-|TRBJ1-5
TGTGCCAGCAGTTTTAGGGGATCGTCGGATCAGCCCCAGCATTTT
CASSFRGSSDQPQHF
>few|TRBV18|-|TRBJ2-3
TGTGCCAGCTCACAAGTTTACACAGATACGCAGTATTTT
CASSQVYTDTQYF
>-|TRBV3-1|-|TRBJ1-3
TGTGCCAGCAGCCACGGGGGGAGAGGAAACACCATATATTTT
CASSHGGRGNTIYF
>-|TRBV20-1|-|TRBJ1-4
TGCAGTGCTAGAGGGAACGCGCGGGGATCTAATGAAAAACTGTTTTTT
CSARGNARGSNEKLFF
>-|TRBV24-1|-|TRBJ1-5
TGTGCCACCGGGGCTGCCGATCAGCCCCAGCATTTT
CATGAADQPQHF
>-|TRBV6-5|TRBD1|TRBJ2-5
TGTGCCAGCAGTTCCCGACAGGGCCAAGAGACCCAGTACTTC
CASSSRQGQETQYF
>-|TRBV7-9|-|TRBJ2-1
TGTGCCAGCAGCCCTGGGTTGTCCGGGAGCTCCTACAATGAGCAGTTCTTC
CASSPGLSGSSYNEQFF
>-|TRBV12-3/TRBV12-4|-|TRBJ2-3
TGTGCCAGCAGTTTCCCGGGACCCACCACAGATACGCAGTATTTT
CASSFPGPTTDTQYF